Presented here are 13 T cell receptor beta chains from one specimen sequenced in a study of T cells in Graves' hyperthyroidism and ophthalmopathy. Amplified TCR beta CDR3 regions derived from RNA transcripts. An initial round of RT-PCR targeting the TCR CDR3 relied on the HTBI primer set. Each CDR3 protein is one row after TCRdb ran MiXCR on the multiplex PCR reads. The table includes approximately 500,000 distinct CDR3 sequences, 46% detected once. Sequenced sample: peripheral blood or thyroid tissue (not recorded which). These receptors came from a woman aged 18-30 years with Graves' hyperthyroidism.

In its sample, this clonotype was seen many times. V gene TRBV9 combines with J gene TRBJ2-7; 11 bases match TRBD2. Germline CDR1 SGDLS, CDR2 YYNGEE. Trimming removed 3 bases from V and 5 bases from J; junction bases left unmatched: 4. The CDR3 totals 14 residues. The CDR3 DNA follows: TGTGCCAGCAGCGGACTAGCGGGAAGTCACGAGCAGTACTTC. Its translation: CASSGLAGSHEQYF.

The chain has TRBV29-1 and TRBJ2-7, with 7 positions matching TRBD1. The ends lost 5 bases at V and 0 bases at J; junction bases unmatched: 10. This CDR3 is 15 amino acids long. CDR1 is SQVTM, CDR2 ANQGSEA, per germline. In DNA form, the CDR3 reads TGCAGCGTTAGGGCAGGGGGACGCCTCTCCTACGAGCAGTACTTC. Encoded protein: CSVRAGGRLSYEQYF.

The chain joins TRBV2 to TRBJ1-5; TRBD1 matches at 8 bases. Germline V lookup: CDR1 SNHLY, CDR2 FYNNEI. Unmatched junction bases numbered 13, after V lost 6 bases and J lost 6 bases. The CDR3 length is 16 residues. This CDR3 is CASRGPGTGKLQPQHF. The CDR3 nucleotides are TGTGCCAGCAGGGGTCCCGGGACAGGTAAACTTCAGCCCCAGCATTTT.

The rearrangement joins TRBV2 to TRBJ1-1; perhaps TRBD1 as D (5 bases). Trimming stripped 1 base from V and 5 bases from J, with 14 bases between. Per germline, CDR1 SNHLY and CDR2 FYNNEI. The CDR3 extends over 15 amino acids. The CDR3, as DNA: TGTGCCAGCAGTGAAGAGACCAGGGACTTTACTGAAGCTTTCTTT. This translates into CASSEETRDFTEAFF.

This chain uses TRBV3-1 with TRBJ2-7, with 7 bases matching TRBD1. Germline V gene sequence: CDR1 LGHDT, CDR2 YNNKEL (reference sequence). Trimming at V came to 4 bases and at J to 7 bases, leaving 10 bases not matched to a gene. The CDR3 extends over 14 amino acids. This CDR3 reads CASSLYEGAREQYF. CDR3 in DNA: TGTGCCAGCAGCCTATATGAGGGGGCTAGAGAGCAGTACTTC.

J is TRBJ2-7 and V is TRBV20-1; 11 bases map to TRBD1. The CDR3 has 15 amino acids. CDR1 and CDR2 (germline): DFQATT, SNEGSKA (reference sequence). The J segment lost 2 bases and the V segment lost 5 bases, leaving 8 bases of the junction unmatched. DNA of the CDR3: TGCAGTGCTCCTAGCCAGGGACAGGGGGCCTACGAGCAGTACTTC. Protein: CSAPSQGQGAYEQYF.

This clonotype was recorded many times. The rearrangement joins TRBV7-9 to TRBJ1-2; 7 positions agree with TRBD1. The CDR3 loop spans 14 amino acids. Germline-derived CDR1 and CDR2 are SEHNR and FQNEAQ (reference sequence). J lost 3 bases, V lost 4 bases, and 5 bases had no gene match. CDR3: CASSSGTGDYGYTF. The CDR3 nucleotides are TGTGCCAGCAGCTCGGGAACAGGGGACTATGGCTACACCTTC.

This clonotype was counted ten times or more. The chain employs TRBV19 and TRBJ2-5; 7 nucleotides align to TRBD1. Germline V CDR1 and CDR2: LNHDA, SQIVND (reference sequence). The CDR3 is made up of 13 amino acids. V shed 6 bases, J shed 1 base, and the junction held 2 bases outside the gene matches. The CDR3 sequence: CASSGTAQETQYF. In DNA form, the CDR3 reads TGTGCCAGTAGCGGGACAGCCCAAGAGACCCAGTACTTC. The full variable domain, its missing parts supplied by reference TRBV19 and TRBJ2-5, is DGGITQSPKYLFRKEGQNVTLSCEQNLNHDAMYWYRQDPGQGLRLIYYSQIVNDFQKGDIAEGYSVSREKKESFPLTVTSAQKNPTAFYLCASSGTAQETQYFGPGTRLLVL.

There are many counts of this clonotype. The gene calls are TRBV12-5 and TRBJ1-5, with D unclear. This CDR3 is 11 amino acids long. Per the germline V gene, CDR1 is LGHNT and CDR2 is FRNRAP. Trimming shortened V by 1 base and J by 5 bases, and 0 bases separated the two germline ends. CDR3 sequence (DNA): TGTGCTAGTGGTTTGGATCAGCCCCAGCATTTT. This encodes CASGLDQPQHF.

The table lists this clonotype with a few counts. The chain's CDR3 is CASSFEGGEQYF. As DNA, the CDR3 is TGTGCCAGCAGCTTTGAGGGTGGTGAGCAGTACTTC. The genes are TRBV7-9 and TRBJ2-7, with D perhaps TRBD2 (5 bases). The CDR3 totals 12 residues. Per germline, CDR1 SEHNR and CDR2 FQNEAQ (reference sequence). Trimming took 3 bases from V and 7 from J, leaving 10 bases between them. The variable domain in full, completed from reference TRBV7-9 and TRBJ2-7, reads DTGVSQNPRHKITKRGQNVTFRCDPISEHNRLYWYRQTLGQGPEFLTYFQNEAQLEKSRLLSDRFSAERPKGSFSTLEIQRTEQGDSAMYLCASSFEGGEQYFGPGTRLTVT.

This clonotype was picked up a small number of times. The rearrangement uses TRBV10-3 and TRBJ2-7, with TRBD1 matching 10 bases. The CDR3 loop spans 13 amino acids. Germline V gives CDR1 ENHRY, CDR2 SYGVKD. The J segment lost 5 bases and the V segment lost 10 bases, leaving 8 bases of the junction unmatched. DNA for the CDR3: TGTGCCACCCGGGGGACAGGGGAACACGAGCAGTACTTC. Its translation is CATRGTGEHEQYF.

The table lists this clonotype with many counts. This rearrangement joins TRBV7-6 to TRBJ2-2; 7 positions agree with TRBD1. This CDR3 contains 14 residues. V lost 1 base and J lost 7; bases outside the gene matches: 3. The germline V gene has CDR1 SGHVS and CDR2 FNYEAQ. The CDR3 DNA reads as TGTGCCAGCAGCTTAGAACAGGGGAACGGGGAGCTGTTTTTT. Translation gives CASSLEQGNGELFF. Combining the CDR3 with reference TRBV7-6 and TRBJ2-2 gives the whole variable domain GAGVSQSPRYKVTKRGQDVALRCDPISGHVSLYWYRQALGQGPEFLTYFNYEAQQDKSGLPNDRFSAERPEGSISTLTIQRTEQRDSAMYRCASSLEQGNGELFFGEGSRLTVL.

This clonotype was detected ten times or more. The chain's CDR3 is CSAREGRKSYEQYF. As DNA, the CDR3 is TGCAGTGCTAGAGAAGGGCGGAAATCCTACGAGCAGTACTTC. The rearrangement links TRBV20-1 to TRBJ2-7; D remains ambiguous. CDR3 length equals 14 residues. The ends were cut back, 0 bases at V and 1 base at J, with 10 bases in the middle. The germline V gene has CDR1 DFQATT and CDR2 SNEGSKA (reference sequence).